Below, 8 T cell receptor beta chains from the same sample are listed, as sequenced in a study of blood T cell repertoires in COVID-19. Data came from immunoSEQ multiplex PCR; TCRdb stores just in-frame clones and leaves some out. The sample holds about 300,000 clones, 85% to 90% seen once. Input material: PBMCs or T cells enriched from blood (not recorded which). These receptors all stem from a woman aged 18-35 years who had recovered from COVID-19.

This chain connects TRBV10-3 to TRBJ1-2; D uncertain. Germline lookup yields CDR1 ENHRY and CDR2 SYGVKD. The CDR3 is made up of 15 amino acids. V was clipped by 2 bases and J by 0 bases, with 10 bases between them. CDR3 sequence: CAISEGREANYGYTF. The DNA for the CDR3 is TGTGCCATCAGTGAGGGGAGGGAGGCTAACTATGGCTACACCTTC.

The V gene is TRBV30, the J gene TRBJ2-5; 7 bases match TRBD2. After removal of 8 bases from V and 4 bases from J, the junction contained 4 bases not matched to a gene. From germline, CDR1 is GTSNPN and CDR2 SVGIG (reference sequence). The CDR3 length is 11 residues. The CDR3 region has the DNA TGTGCCCAGACGGGGGGAGAGACCCAGTACTTC. This codes for CAQTGGETQYF.

The chain joins TRBV19 to TRBJ1-2, with TRBD1 matching over 9 bases. The length of the CDR3 is 16 residues. Germline V gene data show CDR1 as LNHDA and CDR2 as SQIVND (reference sequence). Trimming took 3 bases from V and 0 from J; bases not matched to a gene: 5. The CDR3 DNA reads TGTGCCAGTAGTATGGACGGGACAGGGCCTAACTATGGCTACACCTTC. Its translation is CASSMDGTGPNYGYTF.

The chain carries TRBV10-2 and TRBJ2-7; 9 positions agree with TRBD1. Per the germline V gene, CDR1 is WSHSY and CDR2 is SAAADI. The CDR3 extends over 16 amino acids. The ends lost 7 bases at V and 4 bases at J; junction bases unmatched: 14. CDR3 nucleotide sequence: TGCGCCAGCACCGGAAGGGACAGGGCATTGCCTTACGAGCAGTACTTC. It codes for CASTGRDRALPYEQYF.

The genes are TRBV5-6 and TRBJ2-7, with 8 bases aligning to TRBD2. J lost 6 bases, V lost 1 base, and 3 bases had no gene match. The CDR3 has 13 amino acids. CDR1 SGHDT and CDR2 YYEEEE come from the germline V gene. The CDR3 DNA reads as TGTGCCAGCAGCTTGCCGGCGGGGGGCGAGCAGTACTTC. Translating gives CASSLPAGGEQYF.

The rearrangement links TRBV6-5 to TRBJ1-1; D ambiguous. V gave up 2 bases and J gave up 3 bases, with 10 bases separating them. This CDR3 contains 14 residues. CDR1 and CDR2 from the germline V gene are MNHEY and SVGAGI. This chain's CDR3 is CASSYVWGDTEAFF. In DNA, the CDR3 is TGTGCCAGCAGTTACGTGTGGGGAGACACTGAAGCTTTCTTT.

This clone has a single count. The CDR3 region has the DNA TGTGCCTGGAGTGTGGGAGCCAACCTAAATCAGCCCCAGCATTTT. Translating gives CAWSVGANLNQPQHF. The chain is built from TRBV30 and TRBJ1-5; D gene uncertain. From germline, CDR1 is GTSNPN and CDR2 SVGIG (reference sequence). Trimming took 0 bases from V and 4 from J, leaving 13 bases between them. The CDR3 has 15 amino acids.

The chain employs TRBV6-1 and TRBJ1-5; D is uncertain. The CDR3 is 15 amino acids. Trimming removed 1 base at V and 0 bases at J, with 7 bases between. CDR1 and CDR2 (germline): MNHNS, SASEGT. In DNA, the CDR3 is TGTGCCAGCAGTGAAGGAGAGTATAGCAATCAGCCCCAGCATTTT. It specifies CASSEGEYSNQPQHF.